The source of this T cell receptor beta chain is a study of liver allograft versus peripheral blood T cells (dated by TCRdb to about 2020). Some background on the complete study: The study compared T cell receptor repertoires found within transplanted livers against repertoires in the peripheral blood of liver transplant recipients.

The sequencing machine was an Illumina MiSeq. Clones were called with MiXCR by TCRdb after fastp trimmed the public reads at Q25, and only in-frame beta chains were retained. Rows are combined by CDR3 protein, so each entry shows the most common genes and DNA. In this sample the table shows 13,000 or so distinct CDR3 sequences, about a fifth of which occur a single time. The leading ten clones occupy approximately 2% of the sample. Points the paper makes about the study in general: T cell receptor repertoires inside liver allografts were reported to be different from the repertoires detected in peripheral blood.

Here V drops 3 bases and J drops 6 bases, and the junction holds 8 bases not matched to any gene. The cysteine opens and the phenylalanine closes a CDR3 of 15 amino acids. The entry retains the CDR3 DNA only, 45 bases that are in frame from base 1. As encoded in the germline V gene (reference sequence), CDR1 is MNHEY while CDR2 is SMNVEV. Notes on this clonotype: Its cognate antigen has yet to be identified. The record has no base qualities; no much larger clone is one base away.

The origin of this receptor is a human patient who had a liver transplant. Some T cells may have been brought in with the graft after a transplant. The sequence joins TRBV27 to TRBJ1-5, with 7 bases aligning to TRBD1. This receptor carries the CDR3 CASSFGGGAGQPQHF. The base sequence is TGTGCCAGCAGTTTCGGAGGGGGCGCGGGTCAGCCCCAGCATTTT.